This TCR beta chain stems from a study of cytomegalovirus exposure and HLA in healthy donors (dated 2017 in TCRdb). For context, the study as a whole: According to an earlier analysis of 587 of the donors, some 180 million T cells yielded roughly 110 million unique TCR beta sequences and 276 Gb of sequence data. Roughly 300 gigabases of sequencing data and approximately 92 million unique TCR sequences made up an early release that covered nearly 650 HLA-typed donors. Of the approximately 400 genotyped donors, less than 85% were placed in the genetic ancestry cluster associated with self-reported Caucasian donors. The study was designed to test whether signatures of past pathogen exposure could be identified by cataloging public T cell receptors. The study used immunosequencing to profile the T cell repertoires of hundreds of subjects and linked those repertoires to cytomegalovirus serostatus. Besides the first cohort of 500 to 700 subjects, a separate validation cohort made up of over 100 different subjects was used. High-throughput TCR immunosequencing, statistical association of individual TCRs with disease status, and machine learning were combined to predict cytomegalovirus infection status. In a later analysis, previously published TCR beta repertoires from 550 to 750 donors were re-analyzed and high-resolution HLA genotyping was added so that TCR occurrence patterns could be studied. In the later analysis, no new phenotypic data were used to find candidate immune exposures; instead, reliance was placed on TCR beta sequences and their occurrence across donors. An earlier analysis of around 580 of the donors used high-throughput TCR beta sequencing to judge whether each TCR beta V gene segment behaved as functional or pseudogenic. Donor age, sex, ethnicity and CMV serostatus were compiled together with the repertoire data. Genome-wide SNP genotypes for about 55% of the 666 donors were used in a later genetic analysis, which treated that subset as a discovery cohort. Every discovery cohort repertoire had been produced on one sequencing platform. Both class I and class II loci were covered by HLA typing, at four-digit resolution. Typing coverage differed by locus: A, B, C, DRB1 and DQB1 were typed in roughly 620-630 donors, DQA1 in about 500, DPA1 in some 600, and DPB1 in 450 to 480. Roughly 5 DR-DQ haplotypes were handled as single units for association and clustering, since linkage in the cohort was strong. Across 300 to 400 genotyped donors of the cohort, an average of approximately 240,000 unique TCR beta nucleotide sequences per donor were sequenced, and roughly 20% of those sequences were non-productive.

V is reduced by 8 bases and J by 5 bases, leaving a spacing of 15 bases between them. The CDR3 runs 12 residues from the cysteine to the phenylalanine. Just CDR3 DNA is preserved here, 36 bases in frame from base 1. CDR1 and CDR2 were assigned from the germline V gene as SQVTM and ANQGSEA. In total, 630 or so healthy bone marrow donors made up the cohort. At the time of sampling, every cohort member was nominally healthy, though immune exposures that went unrecorded were likely present. The donor tested CMV seronegative, placing the donor among the 300 to 400 seronegative members of the cohort. A peripheral blood sample was collected from each donor, and TCR beta sequencing was performed on peripheral blood mononuclear cells. The Qiagen DNeasy Blood Extraction Kit was used to extract genomic DNA from the blood cell samples. The research as a whole found: Compared with equally common non-associated chains, HLA-associated TCR beta chains in a later analysis were more clonally expanded and had lower generation probabilities. Sequencing depth was assumed to be roughly uniform across donors in the presence/absence analyses, though that assumption may not hold. When HLA alleles, especially DR and DQ, strongly co-occurred, TCR associations were difficult to assign to individual alleles. Some IMGT-functional V segments, including TRBV6-2 and TRBV6-3, could not be told apart with the 87-base-pair reads, so those segments were excluded. While some public TCRs were present in many individuals, most TCR sequences turned up only very rarely across donors. An earlier analysis of several hundred of the donors showed that most TCR beta V segments appeared in productive rearrangements either about 90% or about 30% of the time, which broadly matched IMGT annotations. The authors suggested that the approach could potentially be extended to other disease states and immunological phenotypes. The classifier was reported to diagnose cytomegalovirus status with high specificity and sensitivity in both the original and validation cohorts. In a later analysis, TCR association rates were found to vary across HLA loci, with the most associated TCRs seen for DRB1 alleles and the fewest for HLA-C alleles. A cluster of highly shared sequence variants was judged likely to be a technical artifact of the sequencing pipeline. For the cohort, immune exposure information was limited to CMV serostatus. According to a later genetic analysis, donors in an Asian-associated ancestry cluster had fewer N-insertions in productive TCRs than the approximately 610-donor mean. A few of the identified cytomegalovirus-associated TCR beta chains were confirmed in vitro to be specific for cytomegalovirus antigens. A later genetic analysis associated a missense DCLRE1C variant with V-gene and J-gene trimming of TCR beta chains, and an independent cohort replicated the association. In this cohort, only TCR beta chains were sequenced, and detectable features were limited by the absence of alpha or paired-chain data. Most CMV-associated TCR beta chains appeared to be HLA-restricted in a later analysis, and the HLA associations seemed to be driven largely by CMV exposure. HLA typing was unavailable for some donors at each locus, so association tests used only the typed subset. A total of 164 TCR beta chains were listed by the study as associated with cytomegalovirus. The earlier analysis of 587 of the donors excluded seventeen rarely observed V segments, including chromosome 9 orphons, because counts were too low. Linkage disequilibrium might explain the correlated functional status among segregating V segments, but an unknown experimental factor could not be excluded. A later analysis associated some 17,000 TCR beta sequences with specific HLA alleles at a false discovery rate of 0.05. Several of the top co-occurrence clusters appeared to be linked to parvovirus B19, influenza, CMV and Epstein-Barr virus, according to a later analysis. A further reported finding was that TCR beta sequences accurately predicted the HLA-A and HLA-B alleles for most subjects in the first cohort.

The library was built by means of the immunoSEQ multiplex PCR assay. The multiplex PCR relied on a mix of 60 forward primers for TCR Vbeta segments and 13 reverse primers for TCR Jbeta segments. Amplification of the CDR3 region of rearranged TCR beta genes was performed with a multiplex PCR assay on genomic DNA. The Illumina HiSeq System was used to sequence the amplified TCR beta libraries as 87-base-pair reads. The published analysis was carried out like this. In a later analysis, some 80 million unique TCR beta chains were counted across the 500 to 850 repertoires, and about 9.9 million of these chains were shared by at least two donors. To remove PCR and sequencing errors, raw reads were error-corrected and collapsed into unique sequences using a nearest-neighbor algorithm that merged closely related sequences. CDR3 sequences were aligned to IMGT reference sequences to assign V, D and J gene segments. For a sequence to be retained, a match of at least six nucleotides was required to both a V gene segment and a J gene segment. Rearrangements were classified as productive when the CDR3 lacked stop codons and remained in frame with V and J, and all other rearrangements were classified as non-productive. Following IMGT convention, CDR3 was defined as the stretch from the second conserved V-encoded cysteine to the conserved J-encoded phenylalanine. Sequences without an unambiguous match to a single V gene segment were excluded from the earlier analysis of approximately 600 of the donors. An earlier analysis of fewer than 750 of the donors called V segments functional above 56.7% productive rearrangements and segregating when the between-donor standard deviation exceeded 5%. A statistical classification framework was developed to diagnose cytomegalovirus status using the catalog of TCR beta chain sequences. In a later analysis, TCR nucleotide sequences were compared against IMGT/GENE-DB human TR gene sequences so that V and J genes could be assigned. A later analysis assigned CDR3 sequences and most-parsimonious VDJ recombination scenarios with the TCRdist pipeline. In a later analysis, each TCR beta chain was defined by its CDR3 amino acid sequence together with its V-gene family, and reads lacking a unique V-gene family were excluded. A later analysis removed several hundred highly shared, low-generation-probability nucleotide sequences to deal with suspected cross-contamination and a sequencing artifact. In a later analysis, a clonal expansion index for each public chain was calculated from normalized within-repertoire ranks of inferred template counts. A later analysis computed generation probabilities with a VDJ recombination model fitted to out-of-frame rearrangements, and checked the results against IGoR. In a later analysis, hypergeometric tests were used to score TCR-TCR, TCR-HLA and TCR-CMV co-occurrence, with a repertoire-size bias correction applied to TCR pairs. False discovery rates were estimated in a later analysis by permuting HLA or CMV assignments 20 times. In a later analysis, co-occurring TCRs were grouped using DBSCAN, with TCRdist sequence similarity added in when clustering inside HLA-allele-positive subsets. Repertoires with fewer than 30,000 or more than 120,000 public chains, plus five repertoires with anomalous nucleotide sharing, were excluded from co-occurrence clustering. The immuneACCESS repertoire file appears here via TCRdb, limited to in-frame rearrangements. These files lack a portion of the clones; in checked studies, under half of the deficit traces to unresolved V genes, and the cause of the others is not known. V and J calls and clone size are copied from that table; D and trimming were computed from the DNA. In this sample the table shows under 150,000 clones, 65% to 75% of which occur a single time. About 4.5% of the sample lies in the top ten.

About this clone itself: The antigen it recognizes is unknown. The input lacks base qualities; no much larger clone sits a single base away.

Sequencing input: PBMCs. This TCR derives from a man aged 55-75 years in good health and CMV-seronegative. This receptor chain uses TRBV29-1 and TRBJ1-1; a tentative D match to TRBD1 spans 5 bases. The CDR3 is CSQSLGGTEAFF. The nucleotide sequence reads TGCAGCCAATCACTCGGGGGGACTGAAGCTTTCTTT.